Following are 12 T cell receptor beta chains from one sample sequenced in a study of shared clonotypes between healthy human individuals. Profiling relied on immunoSEQ multiplex PCR, and the TCRdb table lists in-frame clones only, not all of them. The table lists about 1.9 million clones, 90% to 95% of them singletons, with around 1.7% in the top ten. CD8 cells classed as naive were CD45RO-negative and positively selected for CCR7, excluding terminally differentiated effector memory CD45RA+ cells. Sequencing used naive CD8+ T cells from PBMCs. These receptors all stem from a man aged 18 to 35 in good health. Some clones in this sample may be carry-over from other donors' samples.

This chain connects TRBV27 to TRBJ1-3; 8 positions agree with TRBD1. The germline gives CDR1 MNHEY, CDR2 SMNVEV (reference sequence). The CDR3 covers 16 residues. The trim removed 6 bases at V and 8 bases at J, leaving 15 bases unmatched. Here the CDR3 reads CASREKGAGGLDTIYF. CDR3 DNA sequence: TGTGCCAGCAGGGAAAAGGGGGCAGGGGGCTTGGACACCATATATTTT.

A single count supports this clone. The V and J genes are TRBV7-2 and TRBJ2-7, with TRBD1 as a possible D gene (6 bases). The CDR3 is 16 residues long. With 0 bases removed from V and 7 bases from J, the gap between germline ends came to 19 bases. Germline loops: CDR1 SGHTA, CDR2 FQGNSA. The CDR3 region is CASSLAIRGTRDEQYF. CDR3 sequence (DNA): TGTGCCAGCAGCTTAGCGATTCGAGGGACACGCGATGAGCAGTACTTC. The variable domain in full, completed from reference TRBV7-2 and TRBJ2-7, reads GAGVSQSPSNKVTEKGKDVELRCDPISGHTALYWYRQSLGQGLEFLIYFQGNSAPDKSGLPSDRFSAERTGGSVSTLTIQRTQQEDSAVYLCASSLAIRGTRDEQYFGPGTRLTVT.

J is TRBJ2-7 and V is TRBV18, with D perhaps being TRBD1 or TRBD2 (5 bases each). The V gene's germline CDR1 is KGHSH and CDR2 LQKENI. This CDR3 has 15 amino acids. V lost 2 bases and J 2 bases, leaving 13 bases between the germline ends. This chain's CDR3 is CASSPSRDGTYEQYF. For the CDR3, the DNA is TGTGCCAGCTCACCAAGTCGGGACGGGACCTACGAGCAGTACTTC.

The chain has TRBV10-3 and TRBJ1-1; 7 bases fit TRBD1. After removal of 1 base from V and 7 bases from J, the junction contained 9 bases not matched to a gene. The germline CDR1 and CDR2 sequences are ENHRY and SYGVKD. The CDR3 contains 15 residues. CDR3 nucleotides: TGTGCCATCAGTGAGTTGGGAGGGGGCTGGGGTGAAGCTTTCTTT. This sequence encodes CAISELGGGWGEAFF.

This chain links TRBV13 with TRBJ1-1; D is undetermined. CDR3 length: 16 residues. Germline V CDR1 and CDR2: PRHDT, FYEKMQ (reference sequence). The V end lost 0 bases, the J end lost 1 base, and 12 bases lay between the germline ends. The CDR3 region is CASSLGLRRQNTEAFF. The CDR3 DNA is TGTGCCAGCAGCTTAGGCCTAAGACGGCAGAACACTGAAGCTTTCTTT.

This sequence joins TRBV15 and TRBJ1-5; D is undetermined. Between the trimmed V and J ends, which lost 8 bases and 0 bases, there was a span of 14 bases. This CDR3 comprises 15 residues. Germline lookup yields CDR1 LNHNV and CDR2 YYDKDF (reference sequence). The CDR3 DNA is TGTGCCACCGCTGCACGCGGATATAGCAATCAGCCCCAGCATTTT. Translation gives CATAARGYSNQPQHF.

The chain links TRBV6-5 to TRBJ2-1; D may match TRBD1 or TRBD2 (5 bases each). This CDR3 is built from 13 residues. Per the germline V gene, CDR1 is MNHEY and CDR2 is SVGAGI. Trimming pared 8 bases from V and 8 bases from J, leaving 16 bases between. As DNA, the CDR3 is TGTGCCAGCTCCTTCAGAGGGGTCGATGAGCAGTTCTTC. As protein: CASSFRGVDEQFF.

The chain couples TRBV6-5 to TRBJ2-7, with D hard to call. Germline values: CDR1 MNHEY, CDR2 SVGAGI. Trimming removed 6 bases from V and 3 bases from J, with 6 bases in between. The CDR3 contains 11 residues. In DNA form, the CDR3 reads TGTGCCAGCAGGGGCCGCTACGAGCAGTACTTC. Translating it yields CASRGRYEQYF.

The genes are TRBV7-8 and TRBJ2-7, with D unresolved. Germline V CDR1 and CDR2: SGHVS, FQNEAQ. The CDR3 runs to 13 residues. V lost 3 bases and J lost 2, with 8 bases in between. The CDR3 DNA is TGTGCCAGCAGCTTTATAGCCCCCTACGAGCAGTACTTC. The encoded protein is CASSFIAPYEQYF.

The V gene is TRBV5-6, the J gene TRBJ1-3, with D unclear. The germline V and J ends were trimmed by 3 bases and 2 bases, with 9 bases remaining between them. This CDR3 is built from 14 residues. CDR1 and CDR2 from the germline V gene are SGHDT and YYEEEE. The CDR3 region has the DNA TGTGCCAGCAGCTCCAAGGGAGCTGGAAACACCATATATTTT. It codes for CASSSKGAGNTIYF.

The chain employs TRBV27 and TRBJ1-2; no firm D call. CDR1 MNHEY and CDR2 SMNVEV come from the germline V gene (reference sequence). This CDR3 region has 13 residues. V lost 5 bases to trimming and J lost 4 bases, with 11 bases between them. The DNA of the CDR3 is TGTGCCAGCAGTCCCAGGACGTCCTATGGCTACACCTTC. Protein product: CASSPRTSYGYTF.

This clone came up once. The genes are TRBV7-8 and TRBJ2-5, with D uncertain. Germline loops: CDR1 SGHVS, CDR2 FQNEAQ. CDR3 size: 14 residues. V gave up 1 base and J gave up 4 bases, with 10 bases separating them. The CDR3 here is CASSLVASIETQYF. In DNA form, the CDR3 reads TGTGCCAGCAGCTTAGTAGCCAGTATAGAGACCCAGTACTTC.